This TCR beta chain came from a study of blood T cell repertoires in COVID-19. Overall study: Nucleic acid was either cDNA or gDNA, and it came from T cells, B-cell-depleted T cells, or PBMCs.

This CDR3 is 13 amino acids long. V gave up 5 bases and J gave up 5 bases, with 9 bases separating them. Original processing notes: Estimation of nucleated cell counts was performed using reference gene primer amplification. Clones were read by immunoSEQ multiplex PCR, and TCRdb kept only the in-frame ones, dropping some. V and J calls and clone size are as listed in that table; D and trimming were resolved from the DNA. This sample has 170,000 or so clones, with 70% to 90% found just once. The chain uses TRBV12-3 or TRBV12-4 and TRBJ2-2, with TRBD1 as a possible D gene (6 bases). This receptor was identified in a man aged 35 to 55 with active or convalescent COVID-19. The sample comprised peripheral blood. CDR3 loop: CASSPGQTGELFF. DNA for the CDR3: TGTGCCAGCAGTCCCGGACAGACCGGGGAGCTGTTTTTT.